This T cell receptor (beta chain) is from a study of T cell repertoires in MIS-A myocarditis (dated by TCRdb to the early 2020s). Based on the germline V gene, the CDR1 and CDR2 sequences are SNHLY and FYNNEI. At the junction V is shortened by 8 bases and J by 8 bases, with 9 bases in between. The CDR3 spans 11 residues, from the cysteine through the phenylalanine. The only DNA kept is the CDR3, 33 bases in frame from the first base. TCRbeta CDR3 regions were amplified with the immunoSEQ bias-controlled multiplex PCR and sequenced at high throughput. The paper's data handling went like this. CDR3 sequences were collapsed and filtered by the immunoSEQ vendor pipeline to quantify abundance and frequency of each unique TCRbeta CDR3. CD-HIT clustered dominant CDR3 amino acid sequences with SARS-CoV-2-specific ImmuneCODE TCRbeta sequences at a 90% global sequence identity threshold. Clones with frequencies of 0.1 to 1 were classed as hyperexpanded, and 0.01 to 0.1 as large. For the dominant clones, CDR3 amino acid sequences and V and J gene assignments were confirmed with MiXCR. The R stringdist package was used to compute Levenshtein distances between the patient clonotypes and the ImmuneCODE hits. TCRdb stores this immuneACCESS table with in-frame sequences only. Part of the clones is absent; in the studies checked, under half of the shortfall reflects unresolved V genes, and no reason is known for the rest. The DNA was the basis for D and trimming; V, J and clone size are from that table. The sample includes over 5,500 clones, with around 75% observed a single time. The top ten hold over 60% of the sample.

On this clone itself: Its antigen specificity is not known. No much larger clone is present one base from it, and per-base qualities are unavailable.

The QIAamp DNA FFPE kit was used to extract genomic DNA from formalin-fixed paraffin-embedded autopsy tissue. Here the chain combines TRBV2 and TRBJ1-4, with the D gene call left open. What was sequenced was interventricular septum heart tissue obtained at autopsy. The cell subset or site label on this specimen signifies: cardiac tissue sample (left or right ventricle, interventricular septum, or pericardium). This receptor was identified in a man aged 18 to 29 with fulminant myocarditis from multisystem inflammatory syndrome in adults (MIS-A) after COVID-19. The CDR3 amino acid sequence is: CASEVAEKLFF. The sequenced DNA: TGTGCCAGCGAGGTGGCGGAAAAACTGTTTTTT. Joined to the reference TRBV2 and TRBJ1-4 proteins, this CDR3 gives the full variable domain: EPEVTQTPSHQVTQMGQEVILRCVPISNHLYFYWYRQILGQKVEFLVSFYNNEISEKSEIFDDQFSVERPDGSNFTLKIRSTKLEDSAMYFCASEVAEKLFFGSGTQLSVL.